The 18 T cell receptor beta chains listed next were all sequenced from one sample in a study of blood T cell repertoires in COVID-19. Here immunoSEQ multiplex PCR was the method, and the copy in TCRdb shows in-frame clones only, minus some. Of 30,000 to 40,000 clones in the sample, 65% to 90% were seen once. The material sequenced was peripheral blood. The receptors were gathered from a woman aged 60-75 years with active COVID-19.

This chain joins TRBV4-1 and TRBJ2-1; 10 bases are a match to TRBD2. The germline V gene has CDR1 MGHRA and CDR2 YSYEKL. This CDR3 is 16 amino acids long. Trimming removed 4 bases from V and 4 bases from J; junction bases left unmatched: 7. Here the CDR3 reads CASSRSSGGDYNEQFF. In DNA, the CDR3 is TGCGCCAGCAGCCGTTCTAGCGGGGGAGATTACAATGAGCAGTTCTTC.

The CDR3 spells CASSEPGTGTYEQYF. In DNA form, the CDR3 reads TGTGCCAGCAGTGAACCCGGGACAGGGACCTACGAGCAGTACTTC. The genes are TRBV6-1 and TRBJ2-7; 9 bases map to TRBD1. CDR1 MNHNS and CDR2 SASEGT come from the germline V gene. With V trimmed by 2 bases and J by 2 bases, 4 bases remained unmatched. The CDR3 is 15 amino acids.

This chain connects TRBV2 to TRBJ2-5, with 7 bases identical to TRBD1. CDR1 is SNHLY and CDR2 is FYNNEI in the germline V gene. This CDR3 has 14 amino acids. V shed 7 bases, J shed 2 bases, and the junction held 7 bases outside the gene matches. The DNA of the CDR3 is TGTGCCAGCAACGGACAGGCAATACAAGAGACCCAGTACTTC. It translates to CASNGQAIQETQYF.

DNA of the CDR3: TGCAGCGTTGGTGAGGGATTCCACGAGCAGTACTTC. Its translation: CSVGEGFHEQYF. The chain carries TRBV29-1 and TRBJ2-7; tentatively, D is TRBD2 (5 bases). V lost 4 bases, J lost 5 bases, and 12 bases lay in between. The CDR3 contains 12 residues. Germline V gives CDR1 SQVTM, CDR2 ANQGSEA.

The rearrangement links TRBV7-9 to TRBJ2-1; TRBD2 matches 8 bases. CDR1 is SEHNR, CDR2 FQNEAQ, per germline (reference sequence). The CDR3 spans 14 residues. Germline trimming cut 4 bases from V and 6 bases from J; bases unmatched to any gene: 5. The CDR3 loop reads CASSSPGLVNEQFF. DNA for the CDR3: TGTGCCAGCAGCTCACCGGGACTAGTCAATGAGCAGTTCTTC.

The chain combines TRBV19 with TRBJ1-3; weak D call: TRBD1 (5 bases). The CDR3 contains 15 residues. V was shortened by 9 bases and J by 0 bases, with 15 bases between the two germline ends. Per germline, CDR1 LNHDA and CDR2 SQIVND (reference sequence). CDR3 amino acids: CASRRTGDSGNTIYF. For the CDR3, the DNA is TGTGCCAGCCGGCGAACAGGAGACTCTGGAAACACCATATATTTT.

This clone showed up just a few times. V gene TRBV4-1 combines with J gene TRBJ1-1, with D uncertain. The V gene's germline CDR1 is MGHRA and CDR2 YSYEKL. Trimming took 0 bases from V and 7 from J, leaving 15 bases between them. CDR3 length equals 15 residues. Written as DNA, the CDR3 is TGCGCCAGCAGCCAAGAGAACGGAGTCCAGAGTGAAGCTTTCTTT. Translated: CASSQENGVQSEAFF.

Here the CDR3 reads CASSPGLAGVTGELFF. The CDR3 nucleotides read TGTGCCAGCTCACCTGGGCTAGCGGGAGTTACCGGGGAGCTGTTTTTT. The rearrangement joins TRBV18 to TRBJ2-2, with 10 positions matching TRBD2. Germline loops: CDR1 KGHSH, CDR2 LQKENI. The CDR3 totals 16 residues. V dropped 3 bases and J dropped 5; count of bases not matched to a gene: 6.

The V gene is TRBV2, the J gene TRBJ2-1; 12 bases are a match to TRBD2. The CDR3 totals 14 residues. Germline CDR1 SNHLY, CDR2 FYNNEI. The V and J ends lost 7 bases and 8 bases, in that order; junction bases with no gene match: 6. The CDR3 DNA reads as TGTGCCAGCACTAGCGGGAGGGCCGGGTATGAGCAGTTCTTC. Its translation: CASTSGRAGYEQFF.

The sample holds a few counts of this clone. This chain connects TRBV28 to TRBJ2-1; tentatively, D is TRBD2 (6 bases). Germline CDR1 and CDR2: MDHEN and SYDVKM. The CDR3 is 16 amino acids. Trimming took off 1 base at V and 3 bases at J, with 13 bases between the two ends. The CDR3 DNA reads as TGTGCCAGCAGTTTATTTGCAGTGGAGGGCTACAATGAGCAGTTCTTC. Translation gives CASSLFAVEGYNEQFF.

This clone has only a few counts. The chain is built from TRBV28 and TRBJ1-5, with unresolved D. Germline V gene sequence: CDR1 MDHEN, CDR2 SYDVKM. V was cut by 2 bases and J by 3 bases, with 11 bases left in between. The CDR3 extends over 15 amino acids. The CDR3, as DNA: TGTGCCAGCAGTTTACCCACCGGGATCAATCAGCCCCAGCATTTT. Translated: CASSLPTGINQPQHF.

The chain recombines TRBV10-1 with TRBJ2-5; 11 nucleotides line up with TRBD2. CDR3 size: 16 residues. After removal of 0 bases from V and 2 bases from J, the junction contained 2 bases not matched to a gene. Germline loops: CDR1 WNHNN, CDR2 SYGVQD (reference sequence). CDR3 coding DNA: TGCGCCAGCAGTGAGTCTAGCGGGAGGGTACAAGAGACCCAGTACTTC. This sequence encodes CASSESSGRVQETQYF.

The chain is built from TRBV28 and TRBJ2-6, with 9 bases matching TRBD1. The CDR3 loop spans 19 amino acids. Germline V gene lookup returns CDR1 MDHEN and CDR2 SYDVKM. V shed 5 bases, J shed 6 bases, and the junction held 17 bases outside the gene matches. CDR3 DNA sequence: TGTGCCAGCAGTGCCCTCGGACAGGGGAAAGCCCGGGCGGCCAACGTCCTGACTTTC. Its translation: CASSALGQGKARAANVLTF.

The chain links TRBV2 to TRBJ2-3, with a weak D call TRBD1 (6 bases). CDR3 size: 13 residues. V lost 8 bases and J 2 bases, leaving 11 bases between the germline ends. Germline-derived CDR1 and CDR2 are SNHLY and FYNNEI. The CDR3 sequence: CASGGGTTDTQYF. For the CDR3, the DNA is TGTGCCAGCGGGGGCGGAACCACAGATACGCAGTATTTT.

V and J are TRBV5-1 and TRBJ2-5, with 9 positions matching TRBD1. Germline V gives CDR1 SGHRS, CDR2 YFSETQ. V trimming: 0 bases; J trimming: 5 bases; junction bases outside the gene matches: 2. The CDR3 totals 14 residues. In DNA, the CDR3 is TGCGCCAGCAGCTTGGGTGGACAGGGGGAGACCCAGTACTTC. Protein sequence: CASSLGGQGETQYF.

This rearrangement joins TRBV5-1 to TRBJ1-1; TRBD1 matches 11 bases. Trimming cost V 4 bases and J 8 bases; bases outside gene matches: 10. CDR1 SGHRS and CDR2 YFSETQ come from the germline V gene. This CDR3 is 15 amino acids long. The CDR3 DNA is TGCGCCAGCAGCATATGGACCGGGACAGGGGGAGAAGCTTTCTTT. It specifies CASSIWTGTGGEAFF.

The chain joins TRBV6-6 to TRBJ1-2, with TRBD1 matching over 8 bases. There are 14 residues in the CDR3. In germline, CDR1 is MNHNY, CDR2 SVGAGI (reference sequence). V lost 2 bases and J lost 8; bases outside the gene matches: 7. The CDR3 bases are TGTGCCAGCAGTTACCGTGGACAGGGTGAGGGCTACACCTTC. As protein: CASSYRGQGEGYTF.

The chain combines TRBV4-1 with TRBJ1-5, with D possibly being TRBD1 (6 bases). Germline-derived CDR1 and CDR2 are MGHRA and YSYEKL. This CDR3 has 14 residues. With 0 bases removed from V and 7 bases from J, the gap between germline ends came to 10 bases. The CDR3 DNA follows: TGCGCCAGCAGCCAAGACAGGGGCGGGCAGCCCCAGCATTTT. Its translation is CASSQDRGGQPQHF.